This T cell receptor (beta chain) was identified in a study of somatic mutations in cytotoxic T cells in rheumatoid arthritis. At the level of the study: Including V beta1+ cells that were sequenced for TCRB, some T-cell populations stained with V beta antibodies were flow-sorted at nearly 100% purity.

This CDR3 is built from 17 residues. Germline V gene sequence: CDR1 SGHNT, CDR2 YYREEE (reference sequence). This clone came up once. What it binds is not known. Compared with germline, one end of the junction differs, possibly owing to a read error. The data were produced by immunoSEQ multiplex PCR, yet TCRdb's version contains in-frame clones alone and is incomplete. The sample consists of under 11,000 clones, under 85% of them appearing once. Findings and limits, study-wide: Statistically, CD8+ T-cell clonality was not significantly distinct between individuals with rheumatoid arthritis and age-matched healthy controls. What antigens the expanded CD8+ clones targeted remained unknown.

Material for sequencing was CD8+ T cells sorted from blood. The source is a man aged 45 to 65 in good health. This chain links TRBV5-4 with TRBJ2-2, with D perhaps TRBD2 (7 bases). The CDR3 protein is CASSQDAGAPGPGELFF. The CDR3 DNA sequence: TGCGCCAGCAGCCAAGATGCGGGGGCGCCTGGGCCCGGGGAGCTGTTTTTT. Full variable domain (missing parts from reference TRBV5-4 and TRBJ2-2): ETGVTQSPTHLIKTRGQQVTLRCSSQSGHNTVSWYQQALGQGPQFIFQYYREEENGRGNFPPRFSGLQFPNYSSELNVNALELDDSALYLCASSQDAGAPGPGELFFGEGSRLTVL.